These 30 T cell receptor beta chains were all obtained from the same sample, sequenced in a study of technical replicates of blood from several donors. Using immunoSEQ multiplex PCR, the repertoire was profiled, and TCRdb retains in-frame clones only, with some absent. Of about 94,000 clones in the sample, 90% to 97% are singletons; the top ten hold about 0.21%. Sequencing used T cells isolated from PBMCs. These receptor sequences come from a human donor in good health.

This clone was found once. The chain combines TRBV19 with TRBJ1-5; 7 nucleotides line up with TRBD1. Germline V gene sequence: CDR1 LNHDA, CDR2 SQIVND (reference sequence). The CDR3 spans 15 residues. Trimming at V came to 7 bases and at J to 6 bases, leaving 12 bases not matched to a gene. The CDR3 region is CASNPFDRDTQPQHF. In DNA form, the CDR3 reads TGTGCCAGTAACCCTTTCGACAGGGATACTCAGCCCCAGCATTTT.

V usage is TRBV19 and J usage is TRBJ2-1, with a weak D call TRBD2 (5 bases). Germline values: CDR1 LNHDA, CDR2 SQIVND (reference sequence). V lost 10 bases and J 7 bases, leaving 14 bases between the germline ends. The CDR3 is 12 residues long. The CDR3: CATLAGDNEQFF. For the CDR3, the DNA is TGTGCCACTCTTGCCGGGGATAATGAGCAGTTCTTC.

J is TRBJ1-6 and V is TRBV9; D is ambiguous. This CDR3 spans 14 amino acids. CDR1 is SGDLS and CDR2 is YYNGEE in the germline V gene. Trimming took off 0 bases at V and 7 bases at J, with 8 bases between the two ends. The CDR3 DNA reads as TGTGCCAGCAGCGTAGCTTCGGGGAATTCACCCCTCCACTTT. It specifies CASSVASGNSPLHF.

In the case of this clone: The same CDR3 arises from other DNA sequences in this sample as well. Here the CDR3 DNA reads TGCGCCAGCAGCTTTTCCCCGATTAGCGGGAGATACGAGCAGTACTTC. Protein sequence: CASSFSPISGRYEQYF. The genes are TRBV5-1 and TRBJ2-7, with 9 bases fitting TRBD2. This CDR3 has 16 residues. The germline gives CDR1 SGHRS, CDR2 YFSETQ. V dropped 2 bases and J dropped 4; count of bases not matched to a gene: 10.

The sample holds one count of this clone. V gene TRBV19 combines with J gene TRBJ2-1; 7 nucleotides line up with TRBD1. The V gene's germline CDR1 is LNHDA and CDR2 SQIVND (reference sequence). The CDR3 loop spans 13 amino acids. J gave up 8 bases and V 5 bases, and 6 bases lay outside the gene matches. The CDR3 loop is CASSAHRGDEQFF. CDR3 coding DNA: TGTGCCAGTAGTGCCCACAGGGGAGATGAGCAGTTCTTC.

The CDR3 loop is CATKGTLATNEKLFF. As DNA, the CDR3 is TGTGCCACCAAGGGGACATTGGCAACTAATGAAAAACTGTTTTTT. The chain has TRBV27 and TRBJ1-4, with D possibly matching TRBD1 (6 bases). Germline V lookup: CDR1 MNHEY, CDR2 SMNVEV (reference sequence). V was clipped by 10 bases and J by 0 bases, with 15 bases between them. The CDR3 sequence is 15 residues long.

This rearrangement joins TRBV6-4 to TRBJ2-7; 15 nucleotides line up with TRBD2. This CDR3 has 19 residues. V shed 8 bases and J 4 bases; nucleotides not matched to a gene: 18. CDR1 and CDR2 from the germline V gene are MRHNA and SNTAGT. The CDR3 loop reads CASGNPRTSGRAVPYEQYF. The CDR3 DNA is TGTGCCAGCGGAAACCCCCGGACTAGCGGGAGGGCCGTACCTTACGAGCAGTACTTC.

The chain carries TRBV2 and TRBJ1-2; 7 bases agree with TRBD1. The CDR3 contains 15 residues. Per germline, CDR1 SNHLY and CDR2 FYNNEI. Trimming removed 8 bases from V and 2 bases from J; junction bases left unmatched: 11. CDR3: CASARGDSLNYGYTF. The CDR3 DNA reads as TGTGCCAGCGCGAGAGGGGACAGCCTAAACTATGGCTACACCTTC.

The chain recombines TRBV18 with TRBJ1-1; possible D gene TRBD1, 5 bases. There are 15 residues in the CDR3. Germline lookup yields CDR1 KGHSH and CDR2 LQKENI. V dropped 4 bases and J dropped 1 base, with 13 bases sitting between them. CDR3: CASSLQQAQNTEAFF. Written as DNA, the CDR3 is TGTGCCAGCTCACTGCAACAGGCGCAGAACACTGAAGCTTTCTTT.

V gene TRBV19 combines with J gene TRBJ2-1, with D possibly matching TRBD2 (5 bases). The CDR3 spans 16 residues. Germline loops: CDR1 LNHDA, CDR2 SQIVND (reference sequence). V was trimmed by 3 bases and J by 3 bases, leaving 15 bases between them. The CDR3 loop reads CASSIPLGRDYNEQFF. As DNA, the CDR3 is TGTGCCAGTAGTATCCCGCTAGGGAGAGACTACAATGAGCAGTTCTTC.

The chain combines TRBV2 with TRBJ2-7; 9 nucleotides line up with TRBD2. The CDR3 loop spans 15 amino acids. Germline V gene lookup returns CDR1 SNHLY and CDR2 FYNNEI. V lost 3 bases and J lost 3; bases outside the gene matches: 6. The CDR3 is CASSDTAGGYYEQYF. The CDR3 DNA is TGTGCCAGCAGTGACACAGCGGGGGGTTACTACGAGCAGTACTTC.

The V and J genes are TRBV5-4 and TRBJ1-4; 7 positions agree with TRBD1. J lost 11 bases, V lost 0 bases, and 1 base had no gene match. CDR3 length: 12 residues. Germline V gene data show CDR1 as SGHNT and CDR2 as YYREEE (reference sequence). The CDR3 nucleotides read TGTGCCAGCAGCTTGGAGGGACAGAAACTGTTTTTT. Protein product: CASSLEGQKLFF.

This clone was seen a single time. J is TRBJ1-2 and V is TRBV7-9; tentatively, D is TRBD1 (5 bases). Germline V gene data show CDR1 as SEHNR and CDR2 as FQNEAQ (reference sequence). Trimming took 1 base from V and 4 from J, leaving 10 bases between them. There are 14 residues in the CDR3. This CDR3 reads CASSLVSGFYGYTF. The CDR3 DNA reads TGTGCCAGCAGCTTAGTTTCAGGGTTCTATGGCTACACCTTC.

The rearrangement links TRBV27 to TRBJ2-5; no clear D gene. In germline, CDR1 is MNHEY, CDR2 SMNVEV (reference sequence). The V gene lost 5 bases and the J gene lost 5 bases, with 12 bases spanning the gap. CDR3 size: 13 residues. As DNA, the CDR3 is TGTGCCAGCAGTCTTCAAGCACTGGAGACCCAGTACTTC. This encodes CASSLQALETQYF.

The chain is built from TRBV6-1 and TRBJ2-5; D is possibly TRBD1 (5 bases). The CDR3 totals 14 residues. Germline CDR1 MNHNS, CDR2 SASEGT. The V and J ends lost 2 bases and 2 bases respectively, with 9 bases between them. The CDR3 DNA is TGTGCCAGCAGTGAATTCGCAGGGCAAGAGACCCAGTACTTC. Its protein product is CASSEFAGQETQYF.

CDR3 residues: CASSRGLDQPQHF. The CDR3 coding sequence is TGTGCCAGCAGTAGGGGTTTGGATCAGCCCCAGCATTTT. The V call is TRBV27, the J call TRBJ1-5, with D maybe TRBD1 (5 bases). Germline-derived CDR1 and CDR2 are MNHEY and SMNVEV (reference sequence). V lost 5 bases and J lost 5, with 10 bases in between. The CDR3 covers 13 residues.

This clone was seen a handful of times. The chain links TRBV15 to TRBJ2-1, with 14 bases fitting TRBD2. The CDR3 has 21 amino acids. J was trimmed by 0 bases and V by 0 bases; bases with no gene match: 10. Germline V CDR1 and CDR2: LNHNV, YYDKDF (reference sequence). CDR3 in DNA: TGTGCCACCAGCAGAGAGAAACCGGGACTAGCGGGAGTTCCCTCCTACAATGAGCAGTTCTTC. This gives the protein CATSREKPGLAGVPSYNEQFF.

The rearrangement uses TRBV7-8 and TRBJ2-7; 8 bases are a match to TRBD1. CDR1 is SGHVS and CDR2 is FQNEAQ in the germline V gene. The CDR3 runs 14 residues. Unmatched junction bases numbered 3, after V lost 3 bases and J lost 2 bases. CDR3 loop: CASSFTGQAYEQYF. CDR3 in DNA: TGTGCCAGCAGCTTTACGGGACAGGCCTACGAGCAGTACTTC.

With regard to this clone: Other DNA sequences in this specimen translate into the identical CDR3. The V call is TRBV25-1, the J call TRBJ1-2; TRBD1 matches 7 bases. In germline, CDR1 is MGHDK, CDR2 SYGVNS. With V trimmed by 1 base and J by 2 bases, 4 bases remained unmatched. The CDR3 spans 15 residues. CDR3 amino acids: CASSESATGNYGYTF. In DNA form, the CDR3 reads TGTGCCAGCAGTGAATCCGCGACAGGGAACTATGGCTACACCTTC.

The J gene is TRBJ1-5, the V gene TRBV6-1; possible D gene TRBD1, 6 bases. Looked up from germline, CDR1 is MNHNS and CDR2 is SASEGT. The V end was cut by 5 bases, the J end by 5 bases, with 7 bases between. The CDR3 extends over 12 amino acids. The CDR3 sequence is CASSPGDQPQHF. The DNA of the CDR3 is TGTGCCAGCAGTCCAGGGGATCAGCCCCAGCATTTT.

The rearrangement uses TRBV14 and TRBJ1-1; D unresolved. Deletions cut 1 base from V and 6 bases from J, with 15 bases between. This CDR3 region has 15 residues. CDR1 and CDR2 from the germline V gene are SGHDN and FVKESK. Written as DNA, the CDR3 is TGTGCCAGCAGCCAAGGCTGGGTCAGCGGGCCTGAAGCTTTCTTT. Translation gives CASSQGWVSGPEAFF.

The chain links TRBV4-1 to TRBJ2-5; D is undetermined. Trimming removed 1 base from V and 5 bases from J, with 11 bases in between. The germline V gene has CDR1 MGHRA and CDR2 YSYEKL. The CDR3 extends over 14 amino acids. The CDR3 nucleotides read TGCGCCAGCAGCCAAGGCACCATACAGGAGACCCAGTACTTC. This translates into CASSQGTIQETQYF.

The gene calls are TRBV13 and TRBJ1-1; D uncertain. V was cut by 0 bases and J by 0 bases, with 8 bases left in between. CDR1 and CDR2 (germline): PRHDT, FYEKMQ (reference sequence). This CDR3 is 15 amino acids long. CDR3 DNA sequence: TGTGCCAGCAGCTTAGGTATCCAGATGAACACTGAAGCTTTCTTT. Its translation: CASSLGIQMNTEAFF.

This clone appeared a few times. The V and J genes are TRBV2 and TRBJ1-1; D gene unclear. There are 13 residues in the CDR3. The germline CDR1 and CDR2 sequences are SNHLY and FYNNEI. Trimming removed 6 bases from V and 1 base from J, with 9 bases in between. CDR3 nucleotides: TGTGCCAGCAGATTCACAGAGAACACTGAAGCTTTCTTT. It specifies CASRFTENTEAFF.

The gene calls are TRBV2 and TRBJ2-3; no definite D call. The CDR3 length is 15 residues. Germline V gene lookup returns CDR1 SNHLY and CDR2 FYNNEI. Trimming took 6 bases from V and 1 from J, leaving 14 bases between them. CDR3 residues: CASSGAGHGTDTQYF. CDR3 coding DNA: TGTGCCAGCAGCGGCGCAGGTCACGGCACAGATACGCAGTATTTT. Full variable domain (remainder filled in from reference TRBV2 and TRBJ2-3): EPEVTQTPSHQVTQMGQEVILRCVPISNHLYFYWYRQILGQKVEFLVSFYNNEISEKSEIFDDQFSVERPDGSNFTLKIRSTKLEDSAMYFCASSGAGHGTDTQYFGPGTRLTVL.

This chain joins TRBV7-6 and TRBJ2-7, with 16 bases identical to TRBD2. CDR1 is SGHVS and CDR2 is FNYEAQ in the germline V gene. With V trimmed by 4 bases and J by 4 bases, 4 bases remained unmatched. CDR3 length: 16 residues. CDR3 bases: TGTGCCAGCAGCTCGGGACTAGCGGGGGGGAGGTACGAGCAGTACTTC. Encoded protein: CASSSGLAGGRYEQYF.

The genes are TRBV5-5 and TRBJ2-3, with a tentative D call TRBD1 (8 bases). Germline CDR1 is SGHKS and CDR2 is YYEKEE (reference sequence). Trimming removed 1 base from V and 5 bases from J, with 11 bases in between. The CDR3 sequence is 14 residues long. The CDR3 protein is CASSLNRGGDTQYF. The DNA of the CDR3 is TGTGCCAGCAGCTTGAACAGGGGGGGAGATACGCAGTATTTT.

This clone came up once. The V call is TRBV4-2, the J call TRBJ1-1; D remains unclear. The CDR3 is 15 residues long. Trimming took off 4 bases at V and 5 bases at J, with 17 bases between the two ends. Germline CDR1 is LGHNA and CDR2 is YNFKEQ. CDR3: CASSPQRGQRTEAFF. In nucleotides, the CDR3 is TGTGCCAGCAGCCCGCAGCGCGGGCAGCGGACTGAAGCTTTCTTT.

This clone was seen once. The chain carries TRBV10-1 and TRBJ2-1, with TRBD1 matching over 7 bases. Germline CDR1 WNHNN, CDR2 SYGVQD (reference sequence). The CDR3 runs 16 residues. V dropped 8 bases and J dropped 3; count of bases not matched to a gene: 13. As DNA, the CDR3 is TGCGCCAGCTCCTCCGGGGACAGAATTAACTACAATGAGCAGTTCTTC. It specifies CASSSGDRINYNEQFF.

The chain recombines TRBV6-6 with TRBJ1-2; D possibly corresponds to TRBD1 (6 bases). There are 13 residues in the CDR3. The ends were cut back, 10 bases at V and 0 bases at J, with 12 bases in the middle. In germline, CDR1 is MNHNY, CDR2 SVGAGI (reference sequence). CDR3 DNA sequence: TGTGCCACGGACAGTCCTTCTAACTATGGCTACACCTTC. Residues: CATDSPSNYGYTF.